These 5 T cell receptor beta chains were all obtained from the same sample, sequenced in a study of blood T cell repertoires in COVID-19. TCRdb's copy holds only in-frame clones and misses some; the assay was immunoSEQ multiplex PCR. The sample contains about 480,000 clones, roughly 89% of which appear only once. Sequenced material: peripheral blood. These receptors all come from a woman aged 25 to 45 with acute or convalescent COVID-19.

Only one count was recorded for this clone. The J gene is TRBJ2-7, the V gene TRBV4-2; TRBD2 is a possible D gene (8 bases). The CDR3 is made up of 15 amino acids. Trimming pared 7 bases from V and 6 bases from J, leaving 22 bases between. Germline V gene sequence: CDR1 LGHNA, CDR2 YNFKEQ. The CDR3 nucleotides read TGTGCCAGCACCCGTAATCCGGGAGGGGGCGGCGAGCAGTACTTC. Its translation: CASTRNPGGGGEQYF.

J is TRBJ2-7 and V is TRBV7-9, with unresolved D. This CDR3 contains 13 residues. Looked up from germline, CDR1 is SEHNR and CDR2 is FQNEAQ (reference sequence). Trimming cost V 6 bases and J 1 base, with 10 bases left between them. In DNA, the CDR3 is TGTGCCAGCAGTTTGGAGTCTTCCTACGAGCAGTACTTC. Amino acids: CASSLESSYEQYF.

The chain couples TRBV30 to TRBJ1-2, with 7 bases that match TRBD1. V lost 3 bases, J lost 8 bases, and 6 bases stayed unmatched. CDR3 length: 12 residues. Germline loops: CDR1 GTSNPN, CDR2 SVGIG (reference sequence). The CDR3 nucleotides read TGTGCCTGGAGAAAGGGGGCGGGAGGCTACACCTTC. This gives the protein CAWRKGAGGYTF.

The V call is TRBV19, the J call TRBJ1-6; TRBD1 is a possible D gene (5 bases). This CDR3 is 14 amino acids long. Looked up from germline, CDR1 is LNHDA and CDR2 is SQIVND (reference sequence). V dropped 3 bases and J dropped 8 bases, with 11 bases sitting between them. CDR3 nucleotides: TGTGCCAGTAGTATTAGGGGCATGGATTCACCCCTCCACTTT. This encodes CASSIRGMDSPLHF.

This sequence joins TRBV15 and TRBJ2-7; perhaps TRBD2 as D (6 bases). V dropped 8 bases and J dropped 6 bases, with 17 bases sitting between them. Germline CDR1 LNHNV, CDR2 YYDKDF (reference sequence). CDR3 length equals 13 residues. The CDR3 region is CATADGVGSEQYF. As DNA, the CDR3 is TGTGCCACCGCCGACGGAGTCGGGAGCGAGCAGTACTTC.